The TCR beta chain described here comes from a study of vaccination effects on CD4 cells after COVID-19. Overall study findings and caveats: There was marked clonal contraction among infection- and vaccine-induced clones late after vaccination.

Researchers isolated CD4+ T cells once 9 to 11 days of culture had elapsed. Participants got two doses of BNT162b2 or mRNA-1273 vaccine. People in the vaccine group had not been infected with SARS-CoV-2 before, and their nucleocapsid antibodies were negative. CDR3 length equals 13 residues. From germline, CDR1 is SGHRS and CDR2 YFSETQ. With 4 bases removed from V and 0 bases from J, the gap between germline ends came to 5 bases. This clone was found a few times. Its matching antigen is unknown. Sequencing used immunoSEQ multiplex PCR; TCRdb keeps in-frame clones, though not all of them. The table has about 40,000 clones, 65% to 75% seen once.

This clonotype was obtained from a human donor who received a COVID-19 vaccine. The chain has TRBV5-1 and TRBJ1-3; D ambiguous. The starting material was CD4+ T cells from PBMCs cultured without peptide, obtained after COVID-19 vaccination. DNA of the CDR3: TGCGCCAGCAGCGGCAACTCTGGAAACACCATATATTTT. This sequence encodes CASSGNSGNTIYF.